Below, 30 T cell receptor beta chains from the same sample are listed, as sequenced in a study of regulatory T cells in long-lasting Graves disease. Indicated time point: persistent/refractory GD, antithyroid drugs over 5 years with positive TRAb. PBMCs provided the RNA from which the TCR library was made. Library construction for TCR beta used iRepertoire HTBI primers and Arm-PCR of CDR3 regions. TCRdb independently ran MiXCR on the multiplex PCR reads; one entry per CDR3 protein. Of about 470,000 distinct CDR3 sequences listed, less than 25% are singletons. The sample here was peripheral blood mononuclear cells (PBMCs), taken when the disease was refractory, from a patient treated with antithyroid drugs. The source of these receptors is a female donor with Graves disease.

J is TRBJ2-4 and V is TRBV6-1, with 11 bases aligning to TRBD2. Trimming at V came to 6 bases and at J to 0 bases, leaving 13 bases not matched to a gene. This CDR3 has 19 amino acids. Germline V gene data show CDR1 as MNHNS and CDR2 as SASEGT. The CDR3 protein is CASSYPLGLAEQAKNIQYF. The CDR3 DNA is TGTGCCAGCAGCTACCCATTGGGACTAGCGGAACAAGCCAAAAACATTCAGTACTTC.

This clonotype appeared many times. This rearrangement joins TRBV12-3 or TRBV12-4 to TRBJ2-7, with 7 bases lining up with TRBD1. Trimming at V came to 6 bases and at J to 2 bases, leaving 7 bases not matched to a gene. The CDR3 is made up of 14 amino acids. CDR3 nucleotide sequence: TGTGCCAGCAGCCGTCCGGGACAGACCTACGAGCAGTACTTC. It codes for CASSRPGQTYEQYF.

This clonotype has just a few counts. This chain uses TRBV4-1 with TRBJ1-6; TRBD1 agrees at 7 bases. Losses at the gene ends were 3 bases for V and 10 bases for J; bases not matched to a gene: 6. This CDR3 spans 14 amino acids. CDR1 and CDR2 from the germline V gene are MGHRA and YSYEKL. The CDR3 spells CASSHDRVQSPLHF. CDR3 DNA: TGCGCCAGCAGCCACGACAGGGTGCAATCACCCCTCCACTTT.

Many counts were recorded for this clonotype. The chain couples TRBV27 to TRBJ1-2; possibly TRBD1 for D (6 bases). Between the trimmed V and J ends, which lost 5 bases and 4 bases, there was a span of 23 bases. CDR1 and CDR2 (germline): MNHEY, SMNVEV (reference sequence). The CDR3 is made up of 17 amino acids. The CDR3 sequence is CASSIGPYGGLAYGYTF. The CDR3, as DNA: TGTGCCAGCAGTATAGGCCCGTATGGGGGGCTCGCCTATGGCTACACCTTC.

This clonotype was observed at least ten times. The genes are TRBV6-5 and TRBJ2-5; 12 nucleotides match TRBD2. From germline, CDR1 is MNHEY and CDR2 SVGAGI. Germline trimming cut 2 bases from V and 5 bases from J; bases unmatched to any gene: 3. This CDR3 is 15 amino acids long. CDR3 sequence reads: CASSYGLAGGETQYF. The CDR3 DNA reads as TGTGCCAGCAGTTACGGCCTAGCGGGAGGGGAGACCCAGTACTTC.

This clonotype was recorded a few times. A much more abundant neighbour one base away suggests this may be a read error. The chain employs TRBV3-1 and TRBJ1-2, with D perhaps TRBD1 (5 bases). Trimming removed 3 bases at V and 2 bases at J, with 7 bases between. Germline CDR1 and CDR2: LGHDT and YNNKEL (reference sequence). This CDR3 is 13 amino acids long. Written as DNA, the CDR3 is TGTGCCAGCAGCCAGGGGGTGAACTATGGCTACACCTTC. Its protein product is CASSQGVNYGYTF.

V gene TRBV20-1 combines with J gene TRBJ2-7; D might be TRBD2 (6 bases). CDR1 and CDR2 from the germline V gene are DFQATT and SNEGSKA (reference sequence). This CDR3 contains 15 residues. The V gene lost 2 bases and the J gene lost 0 bases, with 14 bases spanning the gap. The chain's CDR3 is CSARPRVADSYEQYF. The CDR3 bases are TGCAGTGCTAGACCACGTGTAGCGGACTCCTACGAGCAGTACTTC.

The CDR3 reads CASSLGIGEYEQYF. CDR3 DNA sequence: TGTGCCAGCAGCTTGGGGATAGGAGAATACGAGCAGTACTTC. The rearrangement uses TRBV5-4 and TRBJ2-7; no reliable D call. This CDR3 spans 14 amino acids. CDR1 and CDR2 from the germline V gene are SGHNT and YYREEE (reference sequence). The V end lost 0 bases, the J end lost 4 bases, and 11 bases lay between the germline ends.

The table lists this clonotype with many counts. The V and J genes are TRBV27 and TRBJ2-7; D remains ambiguous. V lost 3 bases to trimming and J lost 3 bases, with 12 bases between them. The CDR3 runs to 14 residues. CDR1 and CDR2 (germline): MNHEY, SMNVEV (reference sequence). CDR3 in DNA: TGTGCCAGCAGTTTCCGGGCCGCGAGCTACGAGCAGTACTTC. Its translation: CASSFRAASYEQYF.

The rearrangement uses TRBV20-1 and TRBJ2-7; 8 nucleotides line up with TRBD2. CDR1 is DFQATT and CDR2 is SNEGSKA in the germline V gene (reference sequence). The CDR3 has 15 amino acids. Unmatched junction bases numbered 10, after V lost 6 bases and J lost 0 bases. CDR3 nucleotides: TGCAGTGCCGCTTCGGGGGGGCGAAGCTCCTACGAGCAGTACTTC. This translates into CSAASGGRSSYEQYF.

For this clonotype: This may come from a read error, since a much larger clone is one base off. The chain carries TRBV12-3 or TRBV12-4 and TRBJ1-1; TRBD1 aligns across 8 bases. The CDR3 contains 13 residues. In DNA, the CDR3 is TGTGCCAGCAGCATCGGGACAGGTTCGTCTTGTTTATTT. Its translation is CASSIGTGSSCLF.

The rearrangement uses TRBV27 and TRBJ2-7; D is unresolved. This CDR3 comprises 13 residues. Trimming removed 5 bases at V and 5 bases at J, with 13 bases between. CDR1 MNHEY and CDR2 SMNVEV come from the germline V gene (reference sequence). The CDR3 DNA follows: TGTGCCAGCAGTCTTACTGTGAGACACGAGCAGTACTTC. Encoded protein: CASSLTVRHEQYF.

This clonotype was counted only a few times. This chain uses TRBV9 with TRBJ2-1, with 8 positions matching TRBD2. J was trimmed by 9 bases and V by 0 bases; bases with no gene match: 8. CDR3 length: 15 amino acids. Germline V gene sequence: CDR1 SGDLS, CDR2 YYNGEE. The CDR3 DNA follows: TGTGCCAGCAGCGTAGAGGCCAGCGGGAGTAGTGAGCAGTTCTTC. Translation gives CASSVEASGSSEQFF.

This clonotype has a handful of counts. The chain is built from TRBV20-1 and TRBJ2-7; D is tentatively TRBD1 or TRBD2 (6 bases each). The CDR3 covers 15 residues. Trimming removed 3 bases at V and 3 bases at J, with 18 bases between. Germline loops: CDR1 DFQATT, CDR2 SNEGSKA (reference sequence). In DNA, the CDR3 is TGCAGTGCTAGTGACGCCCGGGGGCCCCACTACGAGCAGTACTTC. Amino acids: CSASDARGPHYEQYF.

With regard to this clonotype: A much larger clone lies a single base off, so this may be a read error. The chain couples TRBV28 to TRBJ2-5, with D maybe TRBD1 (6 bases). CDR1 and CDR2 (germline): MDHEN, SYDVKM. CDR3 length: 15 amino acids. Trimming left V 6 bases short and J 2 bases short, with 16 bases between. The CDR3 coding sequence is TGTGCCAGCAGCCCCCCCGGGACAACTCAAGAGACCCAGTACTTC. Translated: CASSPPGTTQETQYF. Complete variable domain (other parts from reference TRBV28 and TRBJ2-5): DVKVTQSSRYLVKRTGEKVFLECVQDMDHENMFWYRQDPGLGLRLIYFSYDVKMKEKGDIPEGYSVSREKKERFSLILESASTNQTSMYLCASSPPGTTQETQYFGPGTRLLVL.

This clonotype was counted ten times or more. This chain joins TRBV6-2 or TRBV6-3 and TRBJ2-2; the match to TRBD1 covers 8 bases. CDR3 length: 13 amino acids. The V and J ends lost 8 bases and 4 bases, in that order; junction bases with no gene match: 3. The germline V gene has CDR1 MNHEY and CDR2 SVGEGT. The CDR3 DNA is TGTGCCAGCCTACAGGGGGGCACCGGGGAGCTGTTTTTT. It is translated as CASLQGGTGELFF.

This clonotype was detected a few times. This chain joins TRBV4-3 and TRBJ2-5; D may be TRBD2 (5 bases). Between the trimmed V and J ends, which lost 1 base and 8 bases, there was a span of 20 bases. This CDR3 has 16 amino acids. Germline lookup yields CDR1 LGHNA and CDR2 YSLEER. Written as DNA, the CDR3 is TGCGCCAGCAGCCAAGCGTATGAGCGGCTCAGTCGAACCCAGTACTTC. Amino acid sequence: CASSQAYERLSRTQYF.

In this sample, this clonotype turned up many times. The chain is built from TRBV29-1 and TRBJ1-1, with 9 bases that match TRBD1. The V and J ends lost 7 bases and 3 bases, in that order; junction bases with no gene match: 9. CDR1 is SQVTM and CDR2 is ANQGSEA in the germline V gene. The CDR3 sequence is 14 residues long. This CDR3 reads CSGHGTGKDTEAFF. The CDR3 DNA reads as TGCAGCGGGCACGGGACAGGGAAGGACACTGAAGCTTTCTTT. The whole variable domain, filled in from reference TRBV29-1 and TRBJ1-1, reads SAVISQKPSRDICQRGTSLTIQCQVDSQVTMMFWYRQQPGQSLTLIATANQGSEATYESGFVIDKFPISRPNLTFSTLTVSNMSPEDSSIYLCSGHGTGKDTEAFFGQGTRLTVV.

A few counts support this clonotype. The CDR3 DNA reads TGTGCCAGCAGCTTGGGGGGGATCTCTGGGGCCAACGTCCTGACTTTC. Translation: CASSLGGISGANVLTF. The rearrangement joins TRBV7-8 to TRBJ2-6; TRBD2 matches at 7 bases. The CDR3 length is 16 residues. Germline V lookup: CDR1 SGHVS, CDR2 FQNEAQ. V lost 3 bases to trimming and J lost 0 bases; unmatched junction nucleotides: 2.

This clonotype has a count of ten or more. The gene calls are TRBV20-1 and TRBJ2-5; perhaps TRBD2 as D (6 bases). The CDR3 sequence is 11 residues long. Trimming left V 3 bases short and J 7 bases short, with 9 bases between. CDR1 and CDR2 (germline): DFQATT, SNEGSKA (reference sequence). The chain's CDR3 is CSARVGGTQYF. As DNA, the CDR3 is TGCAGTGCTAGGGTGGGGGGGACCCAGTACTTC.

There are many counts of this clonotype. The chain joins TRBV7-9 to TRBJ2-2; D is unclear. Germline V gives CDR1 SEHNR, CDR2 FQNEAQ (reference sequence). Trimming removed 1 base from V and 0 bases from J, with 9 bases in between. The CDR3 has 16 amino acids. CDR3 DNA: TGTGCCAGCAGCTTAGTCGGGCGGCCGAACACCGGGGAGCTGTTTTTT. This gives the protein CASSLVGRPNTGELFF.

Only a few counts were recorded for this clonotype. The genes are TRBV13 and TRBJ2-7, with a possible D match to TRBD2 (6 bases). Between the trimmed V and J ends, which lost 5 bases and 3 bases, there was a span of 17 bases. The V gene's germline CDR1 is PRHDT and CDR2 FYEKMQ (reference sequence). This CDR3 region has 15 residues. The CDR3 spells CASSRRAQNNYEQYF. In DNA, the CDR3 is TGTGCCAGCAGCAGGAGGGCCCAAAACAACTACGAGCAGTACTTC.

The chain uses TRBV5-8 and TRBJ1-2, with TRBD1 as a possible D gene (5 bases). The CDR3 has 13 amino acids. V lost 4 bases, J lost 4 bases, and 11 bases lay in between. The germline gives CDR1 SGHTS, CDR2 YDEGEE. The CDR3 reads CASSQGAAYGYTF. CDR3 coding DNA: TGTGCCAGCAGCCAAGGGGCAGCCTATGGCTACACCTTC.

This clonotype was counted only a few times. The rearrangement uses TRBV6-1 and TRBJ2-7; 9 bases are shared with TRBD2. This CDR3 has 13 amino acids. Germline values: CDR1 MNHNS, CDR2 SASEGT. The junction had 6 bases not matched to a gene; V was cut back by 7 bases and J by 5 bases. CDR3 residues: CASTASGNNEQYF. The CDR3 DNA follows: TGTGCCAGCACAGCTAGCGGGAATAACGAGCAGTACTTC.

Of note for this clonotype: This likely traces to a read error, being one base from a far larger clone. This chain uses TRBV2 with TRBJ2-1, with no clear D. The CDR3 runs 10 residues. Looked up from germline, CDR1 is SNHLY and CDR2 is FYNNEI. V was pared by 4 bases and J by 10 bases, with 5 bases between. The CDR3 DNA reads as TGTGCCAGCAGTGTCTACGAGCAGTTCTTC. Translation: CASSVYEQFF.

At least ten counts were recorded for this clonotype. V gene TRBV6-5 combines with J gene TRBJ2-7, with a tentative D call TRBD1 (6 bases). Trimming pared 2 bases from V and 5 bases from J, leaving 10 bases between. The CDR3 contains 13 residues. Germline CDR1 MNHEY, CDR2 SVGAGI. The CDR3 sequence: CASSYSRDNEQYF. CDR3 nucleotide sequence: TGTGCCAGCAGTTACAGCAGGGACAACGAGCAGTACTTC.

This clonotype was seen at least ten times. The chain combines TRBV6-2 or TRBV6-3 with TRBJ2-5, with 7 bases matching TRBD1. The CDR3 spans 15 residues. V shed 5 bases and J 5 bases; nucleotides not matched to a gene: 11. Looked up from germline, CDR1 is MNHEY and CDR2 is SVGEGT. DNA for the CDR3: TGTGCCAGCAGTCCGCTGAATTTAGGGGGCGAGACCCAGTACTTC. Protein sequence: CASSPLNLGGETQYF.

This chain's CDR3 is CASSLVSRQLTNTGELFF. DNA of the CDR3: TGCGCCAGCAGCTTGGTTTCCCGACAGCTGACGAACACCGGGGAGCTGTTTTTT. The genes are TRBV5-1 and TRBJ2-2; perhaps TRBD1 as D (5 bases). Germline lookup yields CDR1 SGHRS and CDR2 YFSETQ. The CDR3 has 18 amino acids. V was shortened by 0 bases and J by 0 bases, with 15 bases between the two germline ends.

This clonotype was seen ten or more times. This sequence joins TRBV11-2 and TRBJ2-5; 8 positions match TRBD2. CDR1 is SGHAT, CDR2 FQNNGV, per germline. The J segment lost 5 bases and the V segment lost 1 base, leaving 6 bases of the junction unmatched. The CDR3 covers 15 residues. The CDR3 reads CASSLAGGRWETQYF. The DNA of the CDR3 is TGTGCCAGCAGCTTAGCGGGGGGGCGGTGGGAGACCCAGTACTTC.

This clonotype came up a few times. The rearrangement joins TRBV6-2 or TRBV6-3 to TRBJ2-2; D is unclear. The CDR3 runs 14 residues. The V gene's germline CDR1 is MNHEY and CDR2 SVGEGT. Trimming removed 2 bases at V and 4 bases at J, with 8 bases between. The chain's CDR3 is CASSYAAATGELFF. DNA of the CDR3: TGTGCCAGCAGTTACGCTGCGGCCACCGGGGAGCTGTTTTTT.